Sequencing of this TCR beta chain was carried out in a study of blood T cell repertoires in COVID-19. Study in general: Sample material is recorded as cDNA or gDNA derived from T cells, B-cell-depleted T cells, or PBMCs.

This clone has just a few counts. Original handling: Cell counts per sample came from amplifying reference gene primers. Produced via immunoSEQ multiplex PCR; TCRdb's table is partial and in-frame only. The D gene and trimming were derived from the DNA, and the V and J assignments and clone size from that table. The top ten clones hold 2% to 2.5% of a sample with approximately 290,000 clones, roughly nine tenths of them seen once. Sequencing was performed on peripheral blood. This TCR was sampled from a woman in her 30s with COVID-19, enrolled during active disease.

CDR3 region: CASSENRGNSEKLFF. In DNA form, the CDR3 reads TGTGCCAGCAGTGAAAACAGGGGGAATAGTGAAAAACTGTTTTTT. V usage is TRBV6-1 and J usage is TRBJ1-4; 8 nucleotides align to TRBD1. CDR3 length: 15 residues. Losses at the gene ends were 2 bases for V and 7 bases for J; bases not matched to a gene: 6. Germline V gene lookup returns CDR1 MNHNS and CDR2 SASEGT.